This TCR beta chain is drawn from a study of T cell responses to AZD1222 COVID-19 vaccine. As for the study in general: Combined were second doses at about 4 or about 12 weeks. Overall study results and limits: Nearly half of spike-specific TCRs reportedly target variant regions that are unmutated in the B.1.351 and B.1.1.7 variants. Donors were largely white British and mainly female; clonal diversity was possibly underestimated. Two doses of AZD1222 preceded a rise in Spike-specific TCR breadth and depth.

As concerns this clone: Its target is unknown.

V gave up 4 bases and J gave up 8 bases, with 18 bases separating them. This CDR3 has 15 amino acids. Germline lookup yields CDR1 SGHNT and CDR2 YYREEE (reference sequence). Assay used: immunoSEQ multiplex PCR; TCRdb lists only in-frame clones, some missing. This sample carries tens of thousands of clones, 80% to 90% of them seen once, and the ten largest clones take about 24%. Sample: peripheral blood, taken on day 0 of AZD1222 vaccination. The TCR sequence derives from an adult in good health. The chain couples TRBV5-4 to TRBJ1-4; D not resolved. The CDR3: CASSRRREDPEKLFF. The CDR3 DNA reads as TGTGCCAGCAGCCGCCGCCGGGAGGACCCCGAAAAACTGTTTTTT.